This record looks at one TCR beta chain sequence and its context. Its antigen is as yet unknown. The PCR ran on 60 Vbeta and 13 Jbeta primers. Using immunoSEQ multiplex PCR, the repertoire was profiled, and TCRdb retains in-frame clones only, with some absent. The data contain approximately 88,000 clones, 80% of them singletons. J was trimmed by 6 bases and V by 3 bases; bases with no gene match: 9. The germline CDR1 and CDR2 sequences are SGHNT and YYREEE (reference sequence). There are 15 residues in the CDR3. This record belongs to a study of cytomegalovirus exposure and HLA in healthy donors. Study observations and caveats: On later analysis, the bulk of CMV-associated TCR beta chains appeared to be HLA-restricted.

The rearrangement uses TRBV5-4 and TRBJ2-3, with TRBD1 identical over 8 bases. Input material: PBMCs. The TCR sequence derives from a man aged 18 to 29 in good health and CMV-seronegative. The CDR3 nucleotides read TGTGCCAGCAGCTCCTTTGGACAGGGAGAGGATACGCAGTATTTT. It translates to CASSSFGQGEDTQYF.